A single sample is the source of the 19 T cell receptor beta chains below, sequenced in a study of blood T cell repertoires in COVID-19. The assay was immunoSEQ multiplex PCR, and TCRdb's table has in-frame clones only and misses some. The data show about 59,000 clones, about 70% seen once. Material: peripheral blood. The receptors originated from a woman in her 70s with acute or convalescent COVID-19.

The chain recombines TRBV4-1 with TRBJ1-5; D gene unclear. Trimming stripped 0 bases from V and 0 bases from J, with 18 bases between. There are 19 residues in the CDR3. Germline CDR1 reads MGHRA; CDR2 reads YSYEKL. The CDR3 nucleotides read TGCGCCAGCAGCCAAGAACCGGGTAGCGGGGAACATAGCAATCAGCCCCAGCATTTT. This gives the protein CASSQEPGSGEHSNQPQHF.

This clone was found once. V gene TRBV4-2 combines with J gene TRBJ2-1, with 7 positions matching TRBD2. From germline, CDR1 is LGHNA and CDR2 YNFKEQ. Unmatched junction bases numbered 13, after V lost 8 bases and J lost 6 bases. This CDR3 comprises 15 residues. Here the CDR3 reads CASDPEGGASNEQFF. The CDR3 coding sequence is TGTGCCAGCGACCCCGAGGGAGGGGCCAGCAATGAGCAGTTCTTC.

This clone occurred a few times. The chain couples TRBV6-5 to TRBJ1-6; tentative D call: TRBD1 (6 bases). This CDR3 has 16 amino acids. CDR1 is MNHEY and CDR2 is SVGAGI in the germline V gene. V was clipped by 2 bases and J by 7 bases, with 15 bases between them. In DNA, the CDR3 is TGTGCCAGCAGTTACGATGGGGGCGCGTCGAATTCACCCCTCCACTTT. It specifies CASSYDGGASNSPLHF.

The chain couples TRBV4-1 to TRBJ2-5; 9 nucleotides align to TRBD1. CDR1 and CDR2 (germline): MGHRA, YSYEKL. This CDR3 spans 16 amino acids. With V trimmed by 0 bases and J by 5 bases, 7 bases remained unmatched. CDR3 residues: CASSQDGDRAHETQYF. The CDR3 nucleotides are TGCGCCAGCAGCCAAGACGGGGACAGGGCCCATGAGACCCAGTACTTC.

V gene TRBV12-5 combines with J gene TRBJ2-1, with 7 bases identical to TRBD2. The CDR3 has 16 residues. Germline V gene lookup returns CDR1 LGHNT and CDR2 FRNRAP. Trimming at V came to 3 bases and at J to 7 bases, leaving 12 bases not matched to a gene. The CDR3 DNA reads TGTGCTAGTGGTTTCCCACTAGCGTTAGGAGGGAATGAGCAGTTCTTC. This sequence encodes CASGFPLALGGNEQFF.

V is TRBV7-8 and J is TRBJ1-5; tentative D call: TRBD1 (6 bases). V lost 5 bases and J lost 10, with 18 bases in between. Per the germline V gene, CDR1 is SGHVS and CDR2 is FQNEAQ. The length of the CDR3 is 14 residues. CDR3 DNA: TGTGCCAGCAGCCCTGACAGGCGTATGAGCCCCCAGCATTTT. It codes for CASSPDRRMSPQHF.

In its sample, this clone was seen once. V usage is TRBV5-4 and J usage is TRBJ1-2, with 10 nucleotides matching TRBD1. The CDR3 is made up of 16 amino acids. Germline V gives CDR1 SGHNT, CDR2 YYREEE (reference sequence). The J segment lost 4 bases and the V segment lost 4 bases, leaving 10 bases of the junction unmatched. CDR3 in amino acids: CASSTQRTGGIYGYTF. DNA of the CDR3: TGTGCCAGCAGCACCCAAAGGACAGGGGGTATCTATGGCTACACCTTC.

The CDR3 DNA sequence: TGTGCCAGCAGCCCATTTTCAGGGGTGTCCCAAGAGACCCAGTACTTC. It codes for CASSPFSGVSQETQYF. The chain joins TRBV7-9 to TRBJ2-5, with D tentatively TRBD1 (6 bases). Trimming removed 5 bases from V and 1 base from J, with 17 bases in between. The CDR3 length is 16 residues. Germline lookup yields CDR1 SEHNR and CDR2 FQNEAQ (reference sequence).

The chain employs TRBV3-1 (or the pseudogene TRBV3-2) and TRBJ1-1; perhaps TRBD1 as D (6 bases). Germline V gives CDR1 LGHDT, CDR2 YNNKEL (reference sequence). Deletions cut 4 bases from V and 1 base from J, with 13 bases between. The CDR3 length is 15 residues. CDR3 region: CASSRKKQGNTEAFF. The CDR3, as DNA: TGTGCCAGCAGCCGCAAAAAACAGGGGAACACTGAAGCTTTCTTT.

This clone counts as medium-sized. This CDR3 is also generated by other DNA sequences in the sample. This chain joins TRBV6-4 and TRBJ2-1, with D maybe TRBD2 (7 bases). Trimming cost V 6 bases and J 2 bases, with 14 bases left between them. The CDR3 loop spans 15 amino acids. Germline CDR1 and CDR2: MRHNA and SNTAGT. The CDR3: CASRREGGAYNEQFF. Here the CDR3 DNA reads TGTGCCAGCAGGAGGGAGGGGGGGGCCTACAATGAGCAGTTCTTC.

J is TRBJ1-6 and V is TRBV19; D may be TRBD1 (6 bases). Germline CDR1 reads LNHDA; CDR2 reads SQIVND (reference sequence). This CDR3 is 12 amino acids long. V lost 7 bases and J lost 7, with 8 bases in between. For the CDR3, the DNA is TGTGCCAGTAACAGGGCGAATTCACCCCTCCACTTT. This codes for CASNRANSPLHF.

The rearrangement links TRBV2 to TRBJ2-7; 8 nucleotides align to TRBD1. Per germline, CDR1 SNHLY and CDR2 FYNNEI. CDR3 size: 16 residues. J gave up 2 bases and V 0 bases, and 6 bases lay outside the gene matches. The CDR3 coding sequence is TGTGCCAGCAGTGAAGCTCGTAACAGGGGGACCTACGAGCAGTACTTC. This translates into CASSEARNRGTYEQYF.

The J gene is TRBJ2-7, the V gene TRBV6-5, with D tentatively TRBD1 (6 bases). Trimming pared 6 bases from V and 3 bases from J, leaving 12 bases between. The CDR3 runs 13 residues. Germline V gene lookup returns CDR1 MNHEY and CDR2 SVGAGI. The CDR3 loop reads CASRGYRVYEQYV. CDR3 nucleotide sequence: TGTGCCAGCAGGGGGTACAGGGTCTACGAGCAGTACGTC.

The chain links TRBV19 to TRBJ1-2; D might be TRBD1 (5 bases). V dropped 4 bases and J dropped 2 bases, with 8 bases sitting between them. This CDR3 region has 13 residues. Per the germline V gene, CDR1 is LNHDA and CDR2 is SQIVND (reference sequence). CDR3 sequence: CASSTGLNYGYTF. The CDR3 bases are TGTGCCAGTAGTACGGGACTGAACTATGGCTACACCTTC.

Notes on this clone: A junction boundary mismatches the germline segment, possibly from a read error. This chain uses TRBV18 with TRBJ1-6, with 7 bases fitting TRBD1. The CDR3 is made up of 15 amino acids. Germline values: CDR1 KGHSH, CDR2 LQKENI. The chain's CDR3 is CASSPTGSSNSPLHF. CDR3 sequence (DNA): TGTGCCAGCTCACCGACAGGGTCCTCTAATTCACCCCTCCACTTT. Variable domain in full (rest from reference TRBV18 and TRBJ1-6): NAGVMQNPRHLVRRRGQEARLRCSPMKGHSHVYWYRQLPEEGLKFMVYLQKENIIDESGMPKERFSAEFPKEGPSILRIQQVVRGDSAAYFCASSPTGSSNSPLHFGNGTRLTVT.

The DNA for the CDR3 is TGTGCCAGTAGTATCGGGGGCTGGGAGGGTACCGGGGAGCTGTTTTTT. It yields the protein CASSIGGWEGTGELFF. This chain connects TRBV19 to TRBJ2-2; tentative D call: TRBD2 (7 bases). The length of the CDR3 is 16 residues. Trimming stripped 3 bases from V and 5 bases from J, with 16 bases between. The V gene's germline CDR1 is LNHDA and CDR2 SQIVND (reference sequence).

The V gene is TRBV6-5, the J gene TRBJ1-4; 7 nucleotides align to TRBD1. Unmatched junction bases numbered 11, after V lost 2 bases and J lost 8 bases. Germline CDR1 MNHEY, CDR2 SVGAGI. The CDR3 is 16 residues long. CDR3 bases: TGTGCCAGCAGTTACCTCATTACAGGGGCCGGGGAAAAACTGTTTTTT. It specifies CASSYLITGAGEKLFF.

This clone was found once. CDR3 amino acids: CASSFQGLGADTQYF. CDR3 DNA sequence: TGTGCCAGCAGTTTTCAGGGGCTGGGAGCAGATACGCAGTATTTT. The chain uses TRBV27 and TRBJ2-3; tentatively, D is TRBD1 (6 bases). Per the germline V gene, CDR1 is MNHEY and CDR2 is SMNVEV (reference sequence). This CDR3 contains 15 residues. Trimming removed 3 bases at V and 4 bases at J, with 14 bases between.

The CDR3: CASSGPGTGISRLGSYTF. For the CDR3, the DNA is TGTGCCAGCAGCGGGCCCGGGACAGGGATAAGTCGGCTCGGTAGCTACACCTTC. The chain carries TRBV5-4 and TRBJ1-2; 9 bases line up with TRBD1. CDR3 length: 18 residues. V trimming: 4 bases; J trimming: 9 bases; junction bases outside the gene matches: 22. The V gene's germline CDR1 is SGHNT and CDR2 YYREEE (reference sequence).